Below, 3 T cell receptor beta chains from the same sample are listed, as sequenced in a study of T cells after yellow fever vaccination. A single record per CDR3 protein comes from TCRdb applying MiXCR to the 5' RACE reads. The sample has under 400,000 distinct CDR3 sequences; 11% are singletons. Sequenced here: PBMCs, sampled on the day of the first yellow fever vaccination. These receptors all stem from a man aged 18 to 29 who received the YFV17D yellow fever vaccine.

This clonotype has a handful of counts. This sequence joins TRBV2 and TRBJ2-1; no clear D. The CDR3 consists of 14 residues. In germline, CDR1 is SNHLY, CDR2 FYNNEI. V lost 5 bases to trimming and J lost 7 bases, with 15 bases between them. The CDR3 bases are TGTGCCAGCAGTCCGTTAAATGGGATTAATGAGCAGTTCTTC. This sequence encodes CASSPLNGINEQFF. Supplemented by reference TRBV2 and TRBJ2-1, the full variable domain reads EPEVTQTPSHQVTQMGQEVILRCVPISNHLYFYWYRQILGQKVEFLVSFYNNEISEKSEIFDDQFSVERPDGSNFTLKIRSTKLEDSAMYFCASSPLNGINEQFFGPGTRLTVL.

This clonotype was seen more than once but under ten times. The genes are TRBV9 and TRBJ2-7; D unresolved. The CDR3 runs to 14 residues. V lost 5 bases and J lost 0, with 12 bases in between. Germline assignment: CDR1 SGDLS and CDR2 YYNGEE. The CDR3 region is CASRGDWFSYEQYV. In DNA, the CDR3 is TGTGCCAGCAGAGGAGACTGGTTCTCCTACGAGCAGTACGTC.

Many counts were recorded for this clonotype. This rearrangement joins TRBV7-2 to TRBJ1-3; D is uncertain. CDR1 and CDR2 (germline): SGHTA, FQGNSA. The CDR3 has 14 amino acids. V lost 0 bases, J lost 6 bases, and 9 bases lay in between. In nucleotides, the CDR3 is TGTGCCAGCAGCTTAGCCGCGGGTCAAAACACCATATATTTT. This sequence encodes CASSLAAGQNTIYF.